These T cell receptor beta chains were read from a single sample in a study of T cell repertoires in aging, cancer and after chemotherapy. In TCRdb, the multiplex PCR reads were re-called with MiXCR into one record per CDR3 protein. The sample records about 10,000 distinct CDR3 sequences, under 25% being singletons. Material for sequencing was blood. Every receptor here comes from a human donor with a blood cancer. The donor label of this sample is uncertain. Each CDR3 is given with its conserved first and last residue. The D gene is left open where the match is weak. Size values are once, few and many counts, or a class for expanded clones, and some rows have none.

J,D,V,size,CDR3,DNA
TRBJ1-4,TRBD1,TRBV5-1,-,CASSSEGAIGEKLFF,TGCGCCAGCAGTTCGGAGGGGGCTATCGGTGAAAAACTGTTTTTT
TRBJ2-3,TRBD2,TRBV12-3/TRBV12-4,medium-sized,CASSLGLAGVYF,TGTGCCAGCAGTTTAGGTCTAGCGGGAGTGTATTTT
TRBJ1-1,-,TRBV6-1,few,CASSEYGTQEAFF,TGTGCCAGCAGTGAATACGGGACACAAGAAGCTTTCTTT
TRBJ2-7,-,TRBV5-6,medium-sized,CASSLVTGVRAEQYF,TGTGCCAGCAGCTTGGTTACGGGAGTTAGGGCCGAGCAGTACTTC
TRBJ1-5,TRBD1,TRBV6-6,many,CASSYGGTGGSNQPQHF,TGTGCCAGCAGTTACGGCGGGACAGGGGGTAGCAATCAGCCCCAGCATTTT
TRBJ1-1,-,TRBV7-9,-,CASSLSGISFEAFF,TGTGCCAGCAGCTTATCTGGGATTTCCTTTGAAGCTTTCTTT
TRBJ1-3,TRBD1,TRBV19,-,CASSRGGTGGRNTIYF,TGTGCCAGTAGTAGAGGGGGGACAGGGGGCAGGAACACCATATATTTT
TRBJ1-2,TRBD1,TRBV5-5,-,CASSLGGTGAFSYGYTF,TGTGCCAGCAGCTTGGGGGGGACAGGGGCTTTTTCCTATGGCTACACCTTC
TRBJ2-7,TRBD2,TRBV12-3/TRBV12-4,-,CASSRGGLNGPTYEQYF,TGTGCCAGCAGCCGGGGGGGACTGAACGGACCTACCTACGAGCAGTACTTC
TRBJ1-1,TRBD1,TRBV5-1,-,CASSLRTGRQGSTEAFF,TGCGCCAGCAGCTTGAGGACAGGGAGACAGGGTTCGACTGAAGCTTTCTTT
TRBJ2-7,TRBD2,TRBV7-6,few,CASSSWTSGQYF,TGTGCCAGCAGCTCCTGGACTAGCGGGCAGTACTTC
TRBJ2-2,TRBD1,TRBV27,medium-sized,CASFGTENTGELFF,TGTGCCAGCTTCGGGACAGAGAACACCGGGGAGCTGTTTTTT
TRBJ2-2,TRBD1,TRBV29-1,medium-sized,CSVERGQGDRTGELFF,TGCAGCGTTGAACGGGGACAGGGGGATAGGACCGGGGAGCTGTTTTTT
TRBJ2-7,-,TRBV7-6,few,CASSLDQDYEQYF,TGTGCCAGCAGCTTAGATCAAGACTACGAGCAGTACTTC
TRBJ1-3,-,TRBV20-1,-,CSATRPGPGNTIYF,TGCAGTGCTACCCGGCCAGGTCCAGGAAACACCATATATTTT
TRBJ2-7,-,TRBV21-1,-,CASSKRGTSTYEQYF,TGTGCCAGCAGCAAACGGGGGACTAGCACCTACGAGCAGTACTTC
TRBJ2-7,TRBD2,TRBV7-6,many,CASSSRRATSGRFDEQYF,TGTGCCAGCAGCTCTAGAAGGGCTACTAGCGGGAGGTTCGACGAGCAGTACTTC
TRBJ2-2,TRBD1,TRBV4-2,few,CASSPRQGVGVPGELFF,TGTGCCAGCAGCCCCAGACAGGGCGTGGGGGTCCCCGGGGAGCTGTTTTTT
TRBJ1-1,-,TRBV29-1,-,CSGGGLTNTEAFF,TGCAGCGGGGGGGGCCTAACGAACACTGAAGCTTTCTTT
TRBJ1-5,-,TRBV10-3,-,CASISGPGGQPQHF,TGCGCCAGCATTTCGGGCCCCGGCGGCCAGCCCCAGCATTTT
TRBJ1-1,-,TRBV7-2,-,CASSLGSGGGGEAFF,TGTGCCAGCAGCTTAGGATCTGGCGGCGGAGGGGAAGCTTTCTTT
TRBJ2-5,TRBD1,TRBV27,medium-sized,CASSPDRGEAGTQYF,TGTGCCAGCAGTCCTGACAGGGGGGAGGCAGGGACCCAGTACTTC
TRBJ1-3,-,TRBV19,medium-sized,CASSNSDRGNTIYF,TGTGCCAGTAGCAACTCAGATCGTGGAAACACCATATATTTT
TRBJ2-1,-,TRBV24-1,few,CATSDSNRSPNNEQFF,TGTGCCACCAGTGATTCAAACAGATCCCCCAACAATGAGCAGTTCTTC
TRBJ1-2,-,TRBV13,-,CASSLRGIDYGFTF,TGTGCCAGCAGCTTAAGGGGGATAGACTATGGCTTCACCTTC
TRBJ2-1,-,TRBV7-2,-,CASKLSGPTSSYNEQFF,TGTGCCAGCAAATTAAGCGGGCCGACCAGCTCCTACAATGAGCAGTTCTTC
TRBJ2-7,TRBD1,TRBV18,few,CASSPIPGQGAHEQYF,TGTGCCAGCTCACCAATACCGGGACAGGGGGCCCACGAGCAGTACTTC
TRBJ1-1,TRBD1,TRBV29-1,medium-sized,CSVLSGTGGMNTEAFF,TGCAGCGTTCTCAGCGGGACAGGGGGTATGAACACTGAAGCTTTCTTT
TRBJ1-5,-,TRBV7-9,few,CASSLMGGNGNQPQHF,TGTGCCAGCAGCTTAATGGGGGGGAATGGCAATCAGCCCCAGCATTTT
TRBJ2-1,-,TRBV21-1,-,CASSKGLAGFREQFF,TGTGCCAGCAGCAAAGGACTAGCGGGATTTCGTGAGCAGTTCTTC
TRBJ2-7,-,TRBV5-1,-,CASSDIARYHEQYF,TGCGCCAGCAGCGATATCGCCAGGTACCACGAGCAGTACTTC
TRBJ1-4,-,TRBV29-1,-,CSVVTDSSEKLFF,TGCAGCGTGGTCACTGATTCTAGTGAAAAACTGTTTTTT
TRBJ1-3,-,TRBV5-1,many,CASSSGYGNTIYF,TGCGCCAGCAGCTCAGGTTACGGGAACACCATATATTTT